The rows below give T cell receptor beta chains drawn from one sample of a study of T-cell reconstitution after alpha-beta-depleted transplantation in children. TCRdb reanalysed the PCR reads using MiXCR and keeps one entry per CDR3 protein. The data hold 150,000 to 250,000 distinct CDR3 sequences, with roughly 6.3% observed a single time. Material: PBMCs, obtained before TCRalphabeta/CD19-depleted stem cell transplant. These receptors were taken from a girl less than two years old with combined immunodeficiency, due to receive a stem cell transplant. The CDR3 runs from the conserved cysteine through the conserved F or W. Fields, in order: D gene, clone size, V gene, J gene, CDR3 DNA, CDR3 protein. D genes are given only for firm matches. The size entry is marked missing in some rows and otherwise reads once, few, many or a size class.

>TRBD1|.|TRBV18|TRBJ1-4
TGTGCCAGCTCGGACAGGGTCACAACTAATGAAAAACTGTTTTTT
CASSDRVTTNEKLFF
>.|many|TRBV5-1|TRBJ2-5
TGCGCCAGCAGTGTATTCTTGCAAGAGACCCAGTACTTC
CASSVFLQETQYF
>.|many|TRBV20-1|TRBJ2-7
TGCAGTGCTAGAGACGGGGGTCTACGCGAGCAGTACTTC
CSARDGGLREQYF
>TRBD2|.|TRBV20-1|TRBJ2-7
TGCAGTCCTCGACTAGCGGGGGGGGCTTCCTACGAGCAGTACTTC
CSPRLAGGASYEQYF
>.|many|TRBV28|TRBJ2-7
TGTGCCAGCAGGATAGGGGACCTAATTTACGAGCAGTACTTC
CASRIGDLIYEQYF
>.|many|TRBV29-1|TRBJ2-3
TGCAGCGTTGATCAGGGTGGAGATACGCAGTATTTT
CSVDQGGDTQYF
>.|many|TRBV27|TRBJ2-2
TGTGCCAGCAGTTTAGGCGACAGGTGGAACACCGGGGAGCTGTTTTTT
CASSLGDRWNTGELFF
>.|few|TRBV19|TRBJ2-3
TGTGCCAGTAGTCCGGACCTTGGGGATACGCAGTATTTT
CASSPDLGDTQYF
>TRBD2|many|TRBV4-1|TRBJ2-1
TGCGCCAGCAGCCCGACTAGCGGGGCCCTCTCCTACAATGAGCAGTTCTTC
CASSPTSGALSYNEQFF
>TRBD2|many|TRBV7-2|TRBJ2-7
TGTGCCAGCAGCTTAGGTCCCCAGCGGGGCTCTAAGCAGTACTTC
CASSLGPQRGSKQYF
>.|many|TRBV12-3/TRBV12-4|TRBJ2-7
TGTGCCAGCAGTTTGAACCTAGGCGGAAGTAGCTCCTACGAGCAGTACTTC
CASSLNLGGSSSYEQYF
>.|many|TRBV2|TRBJ2-7
TGTGCCACCAAAACAGGCTACGAGCAGTACTTC
CATKTGYEQYF
>.|many|TRBV25-1|TRBJ2-7
TGTGCCACAACCCGTAGGGACAACTCCTACGAGCAGTACTTC
CATTRRDNSYEQYF
>TRBD1|many|TRBV24-1|TRBJ2-7
TGTGCCACAGGGACAGGGAACTCCTACGAGCAGTACTTC
CATGTGNSYEQYF
>.|many|TRBV7-3|TRBJ1-6
TGTGCCAGCAGCTTAACGAGGGGAAAGGGACACAGTGCACCCCTCCACTTT
CASSLTRGKGHSAPLHF